A single sample is the source of the 32 T cell receptor beta chains below, sequenced in a study of Ad26.COV2.S vaccination and SARS-CoV-2 variants. This sample's treatment: about 20 received Ad26.COV2.S at low or high dose, single or two shots; about 5 received placebo; per-sample allocation not given. Sampling occurred on day 63 after the first vaccine or placebo injection. The table came from immunoSEQ multiplex PCR; TCRdb's copy has only in-frame clones and leaves some out. The data contain about 320,000 clones, around four fifths of them singletons. Sequencing used peripheral blood, obtained in a trial of Ad26.COV2.S vaccine versus placebo. These receptors originate from a person aged 18-65 years who received the Ad26.COV2.S COVID-19 vaccine or a placebo.

The rearrangement uses TRBV2 and TRBJ2-7; D may be TRBD1 or TRBD2 (6 bases each). Germline CDR1 and CDR2: SNHLY and FYNNEI. The CDR3 is 16 residues long. V lost 0 bases to trimming and J lost 4 bases, with 16 bases between them. CDR3 sequence (DNA): TGTGCCAGCAGTGAAGCGCAAACAGGGAGGCAATACGAGCAGTACTTC. This encodes CASSEAQTGRQYEQYF.

The CDR3 reads CASTAGSEQYF. The CDR3 DNA reads TGTGCCAGCACCGCCGGGAGCGAGCAGTACTTC. The chain recombines TRBV2 with TRBJ2-7, with D perhaps matching TRBD2 (6 bases). This CDR3 comprises 11 residues. The ends were cut back, 7 bases at V and 6 bases at J, with 10 bases in the middle. Per germline, CDR1 SNHLY and CDR2 FYNNEI.

This clone appeared once. The chain links TRBV7-6 to TRBJ1-2; 11 bases are shared with TRBD1. There are 15 residues in the CDR3. Losses at the gene ends were 7 bases for V and 4 bases for J; bases not matched to a gene: 8. The germline gives CDR1 SGHVS, CDR2 FNYEAQ. The CDR3: CASTPGQGGSYGYTF. The CDR3 DNA follows: TGTGCCAGCACCCCGGGACAGGGGGGCTCCTATGGCTACACCTTC.

J is TRBJ2-1 and V is TRBV7-9; 7 positions match TRBD1. There are 17 residues in the CDR3. The V gene end was trimmed by 1 base and the J gene end by 1 base; junction bases not matched to a gene: 7. CDR1 and CDR2 (germline): SEHNR, FQNEAQ (reference sequence). The CDR3 nucleotides read TGTGCCAGCAGCTTAGGGTCGGCCAGGGGGTCCTACAATGAGCAGTTCTTC. Protein: CASSLGSARGSYNEQFF.

This clone was detected a few times. The V gene is TRBV4-1, the J gene TRBJ1-1; D not certain. Trimming stripped 4 bases from V and 1 base from J, with 16 bases between. This CDR3 is built from 16 residues. Germline lookup yields CDR1 MGHRA and CDR2 YSYEKL. CDR3: CASSLLGGLKNTEAFF. As DNA, the CDR3 is TGCGCCAGCAGCCTTCTCGGAGGGTTAAAGAACACTGAAGCTTTCTTT.

The chain is built from TRBV18 and TRBJ2-3; D is perhaps TRBD1 or TRBD2 (6 bases each). V gave up 3 bases and J gave up 6 bases, with 10 bases separating them. Germline loops: CDR1 KGHSH, CDR2 LQKENI. This CDR3 is built from 13 residues. The CDR3 region has the DNA TGTGCCAGCTCACCCTTAGGGGGGGATACGCAGTATTTT. As protein: CASSPLGGDTQYF.

CDR3 in amino acids: CASSLYTVSGALSGYTF. As DNA, the CDR3 is TGTGCCAGCAGTTTATACACTGTCTCGGGGGCCCTGAGTGGCTACACCTTC. The chain couples TRBV28 to TRBJ1-2; D is perhaps TRBD1 (6 bases). The length of the CDR3 is 17 residues. In germline, CDR1 is MDHEN, CDR2 SYDVKM. The V gene lost 1 base and the J gene lost 7 bases, with 22 bases spanning the gap.

This rearrangement joins TRBV7-2 to TRBJ2-2, with D possibly matching TRBD1 (6 bases). The V and J ends lost 1 base and 3 bases respectively, with 21 bases between them. Germline CDR1 and CDR2: SGHTA and FQGNSA. The CDR3 loop spans 19 amino acids. The CDR3 nucleotides read TGTGCCAGCAGCTTAGTCCCCCCCTTTGGGGGCAGGGACACCGGGGAGCTGTTTTTT. Encoded protein: CASSLVPPFGGRDTGELFF.

This clone was seen just once. The V and J genes are TRBV7-2 and TRBJ2-6; D is uncertain. The V end lost 5 bases, the J end lost 0 bases, and 5 bases lay between the germline ends. The CDR3 is 14 amino acids. Germline values: CDR1 SGHTA, CDR2 FQGNSA. The CDR3 sequence: CASSPSSGANVLTF. For the CDR3, the DNA is TGTGCCAGCAGCCCAAGCTCTGGGGCCAACGTCCTGACTTTC.

CDR3: CASSPRDNQPQHF. CDR3 in DNA: TGTGCCAGCAGCCCCCGTGACAATCAGCCCCAGCATTTT. The chain carries TRBV3-1 (or the pseudogene TRBV3-2) and TRBJ1-5; D not resolved. Germline V gene data show CDR1 as LGHDT and CDR2 as YNNKEL (reference sequence). The CDR3 runs to 13 residues. Trimming took off 4 bases at V and 3 bases at J, with 7 bases between the two ends.

The chain is built from TRBV12-5 and TRBJ2-1, with 11 bases aligning to TRBD2. Germline V gene data show CDR1 as LGHNT and CDR2 as FRNRAP. The CDR3 covers 14 residues. V lost 5 bases and J lost 5; bases outside the gene matches: 2. The chain's CDR3 is CASGLAGGHNEQFF. CDR3 nucleotide sequence: TGTGCTAGTGGTCTAGCGGGGGGACACAATGAGCAGTTCTTC. The full variable domain, its missing parts supplied by reference TRBV12-5 and TRBJ2-1, is DARVTQTPRHKVTEMGQEVTMRCQPILGHNTVFWYRQTMMQGLELLAYFRNRAPLDDSGMPKDRFSAEMPDATLATLKIQPSEPRDSAVYFCASGLAGGHNEQFFGPGTRLTVL.

The chain links TRBV3-1 (or the pseudogene TRBV3-2) to TRBJ1-2, with D hard to call. Germline V gives CDR1 LGHDT, CDR2 YNNKEL (reference sequence). The CDR3 consists of 14 residues. The ends were cut back, 4 bases at V and 4 bases at J, with 13 bases in the middle. The DNA for the CDR3 is TGTGCCAGCAGCCGCGGGGATCTGAGCTATGGCTACACCTTC. The encoded protein is CASSRGDLSYGYTF.

V usage is TRBV19 and J usage is TRBJ1-2; D is unclear. Trimming took off 2 bases at V and 2 bases at J, with 15 bases between the two ends. Germline V gene lookup returns CDR1 LNHDA and CDR2 SQIVND (reference sequence). This CDR3 has 16 amino acids. The CDR3 DNA follows: TGTGCCAGTAGTATAAAGAGGAGGATCCAAAACTATGGCTACACCTTC. The encoded protein is CASSIKRRIQNYGYTF. The full variable domain, completed using reference TRBV19 and TRBJ1-2, is DGGITQSPKYLFRKEGQNVTLSCEQNLNHDAMYWYRQDPGQGLRLIYYSQIVNDFQKGDIAEGYSVSREKKESFPLTVTSAQKNPTAFYLCASSIKRRIQNYGYTFGSGTRLTVV.

V is TRBV7-9 and J is TRBJ1-4; the D is unclear. The V gene's germline CDR1 is SEHNR and CDR2 FQNEAQ (reference sequence). CDR3 size: 12 residues. V was shortened by 1 base and J by 8 bases, with 5 bases between the two germline ends. The CDR3 sequence: CASSLVEEKLFF. In DNA form, the CDR3 reads TGTGCCAGCAGCTTAGTGGAAGAAAAACTGTTTTTT. The complete variable domain, with remaining parts taken from reference TRBV7-9 and TRBJ1-4, reads DTGVSQNPRHKITKRGQNVTFRCDPISEHNRLYWYRQTLGQGPEFLTYFQNEAQLEKSRLLSDRFSAERPKGSFSTLEIQRTEQGDSAMYLCASSLVEEKLFFGSGTQLSVL.

DNA for the CDR3: TGTGCCAGCAGTGAAGCAGGTCCCCCGGCTTTCTTT. Protein sequence: CASSEAGPPAFF. This chain connects TRBV2 to TRBJ1-1; no clear D gene. The germline gives CDR1 SNHLY, CDR2 FYNNEI. The CDR3 is 12 residues long. Trimming removed 0 bases from V and 11 bases from J, with 10 bases in between.

V usage is TRBV2 and J usage is TRBJ2-3, with 11 bases matching TRBD1. This CDR3 region has 17 residues. Trimming at V came to 0 bases and at J to 4 bases, leaving 6 bases not matched to a gene. CDR1 is SNHLY and CDR2 is FYNNEI in the germline V gene. This CDR3 is CASSEAPPGQGADTQYF. CDR3 DNA: TGTGCCAGCAGTGAAGCGCCCCCGGGACAGGGGGCAGATACGCAGTATTTT.

The V and J genes are TRBV9 and TRBJ1-4; a possible D gene is TRBD1 (6 bases). The germline V and J ends were trimmed by 0 bases and 0 bases, with 6 bases remaining between them. CDR1 is SGDLS, CDR2 YYNGEE, per germline. The CDR3 runs 15 residues. DNA of the CDR3: TGTGCCAGCAGCGTAGAGGGGGCAACTAATGAAAAACTGTTTTTT. This gives the protein CASSVEGATNEKLFF.

This chain uses TRBV9 with TRBJ1-2; D is possibly TRBD1 (6 bases). V was shortened by 0 bases and J by 1 base, with 10 bases between the two germline ends. The CDR3 extends over 15 amino acids. Germline V gene data show CDR1 as SGDLS and CDR2 as YYNGEE. The CDR3, as DNA: TGTGCCAGCAGCGTAGGCGGGACACATAACTATGGCTACACCTTC. Residues: CASSVGGTHNYGYTF.

This chain joins TRBV7-9 and TRBJ2-1; 11 bases line up with TRBD1. Looked up from germline, CDR1 is SEHNR and CDR2 is FQNEAQ (reference sequence). The CDR3 is 15 amino acids. V was clipped by 6 bases and J by 5 bases; unmatched bases: 6. CDR3 sequence: CASSFAGQGDNEQFF. The CDR3 DNA reads TGTGCCAGCAGTTTCGCGGGACAGGGGGACAATGAGCAGTTCTTC.

The chain links TRBV11-2 to TRBJ1-6, with D uncertain. V gave up 1 base and J gave up 6 bases, with 10 bases separating them. The CDR3 extends over 15 amino acids. Germline CDR1 SGHAT, CDR2 FQNNGV. The chain's CDR3 is CASSLGPQINSPLHF. In DNA form, the CDR3 reads TGTGCCAGCAGCTTAGGGCCACAGATTAATTCACCCCTCCACTTT.

The rearrangement joins TRBV6-5 to TRBJ1-4; 9 bases align to TRBD1. The CDR3 consists of 14 residues. Losses at the gene ends were 5 bases for V and 8 bases for J; bases not matched to a gene: 6. Germline V gene sequence: CDR1 MNHEY, CDR2 SVGAGI. The CDR3 loop reads CASSPTGGREKLFF. DNA for the CDR3: TGTGCCAGCAGTCCCACAGGGGGCAGAGAAAAACTGTTTTTT.

In this sample, this clone turned up once. The CDR3 sequence is CASSFSYISTDTQYF. In DNA, the CDR3 is TGTGCCAGCAGTTTTTCCTATATATCCACAGATACGCAGTATTTT. The rearrangement joins TRBV28 to TRBJ2-3; D remains unclear. CDR3 length equals 15 residues. CDR1 is MDHEN and CDR2 is SYDVKM in the germline V gene. Trimming took 3 bases from V and 2 from J, leaving 12 bases between them.

This clone was seen a handful of times. V is TRBV11-3 and J is TRBJ2-1; D call uncertain. The CDR3 has 12 residues. Trimming shortened V by 5 bases and J by 4 bases, and 6 bases separated the two germline ends. Germline CDR1 SGHNT, CDR2 YENEEA. The CDR3 sequence is CASSPSYNEQFF. The CDR3 DNA reads as TGTGCCAGCAGCCCGAGTTACAATGAGCAGTTCTTC.

This clone was observed a single time. The CDR3 loop reads CASSRGAGTDTQYF. In DNA, the CDR3 is TGCGCCAGCAGCCGGGGAGCGGGCACAGATACGCAGTATTTT. The V gene is TRBV5-1, the J gene TRBJ2-3, with D possibly matching TRBD2 (5 bases). Trimming took off 4 bases at V and 1 base at J, with 10 bases between the two ends. Germline lookup yields CDR1 SGHRS and CDR2 YFSETQ. The CDR3 spans 14 residues.

V gene TRBV6-5 combines with J gene TRBJ1-2; 8 bases match TRBD1. Germline CDR1 MNHEY, CDR2 SVGAGI. After removal of 2 bases from V and 4 bases from J, the junction contained 3 bases not matched to a gene. This CDR3 is 14 amino acids long. The CDR3: CASSYDGQGYGYTF. DNA for the CDR3: TGTGCCAGCAGTTACGACGGACAGGGCTATGGCTACACCTTC.

The chain combines TRBV14 with TRBJ1-3; D is ambiguous. Germline lookup yields CDR1 SGHDN and CDR2 FVKESK. V dropped 2 bases and J dropped 0 bases, with 11 bases sitting between them. CDR3 size: 16 residues. The CDR3 here is CASSQLNPSSGNTIYF. The CDR3 nucleotides read TGTGCCAGCAGCCAACTGAATCCGAGCTCTGGAAACACCATATATTTT.

V usage is TRBV6-5 and J usage is TRBJ1-2, with D unresolved. The CDR3 has 15 amino acids. Germline assignment: CDR1 MNHEY and CDR2 SVGAGI. V was trimmed by 0 bases and J by 4 bases, leaving 12 bases between them. CDR3 sequence (DNA): TGTGCCAGCAGTTACTCTTCAGGCCGTATCTATGGCTACACCTTC. This sequence encodes CASSYSSGRIYGYTF.

The chain links TRBV19 to TRBJ2-6; 7 bases match TRBD2. V gave up 3 bases and J gave up 1 base; unmatched junction bases: 3. The CDR3 runs to 16 residues. Germline lookup yields CDR1 LNHDA and CDR2 SQIVND (reference sequence). The CDR3: CASSMGEGSGANVLTF. The CDR3, as DNA: TGTGCCAGTAGTATGGGGGAGGGATCTGGGGCCAACGTCCTGACTTTC.

The CDR3 region is CASSLVRGYEQYF. CDR3 in DNA: TGTGCCAGCAGCTTAGTGCGGGGATACGAGCAGTACTTC. The chain uses TRBV7-8 and TRBJ2-7; a weak D match, TRBD2 (6 bases). The CDR3 totals 13 residues. Per the germline V gene, CDR1 is SGHVS and CDR2 is FQNEAQ. Deletions cut 1 base from V and 4 bases from J, with 8 bases between.

This rearrangement joins TRBV9 to TRBJ2-7; no reliable D call. Looked up from germline, CDR1 is SGDLS and CDR2 is YYNGEE. Trimming cost V 0 bases and J 2 bases, with 9 bases left between them. This CDR3 is 14 amino acids long. For the CDR3, the DNA is TGTGCCAGCAGCGTAGGGACGGTGACCTACGAGCAGTACTTC. Translation: CASSVGTVTYEQYF.

This clone appeared a single time. The CDR3 sequence: CASSRDRQETQYF. The DNA of the CDR3 is TGTGCCAGCAGCCGGGATCGCCAAGAGACCCAGTACTTC. The chain combines TRBV11-3 with TRBJ2-5; D is perhaps TRBD2 (5 bases). The CDR3 spans 13 residues. V gave up 5 bases and J gave up 1 base, with 8 bases separating them. The germline CDR1 and CDR2 sequences are SGHNT and YENEEA.

The CDR3 region is CASSRAGDEKLFF. The CDR3 DNA reads as TGCGCCAGCAGCCGCGCAGGGGACGAAAAACTGTTTTTT. The genes are TRBV5-1 and TRBJ1-4, with D perhaps TRBD1 (6 bases). V shed 4 bases and J shed 8 bases, with 12 bases lying between them. The CDR3 runs 13 residues. CDR1 SGHRS and CDR2 YFSETQ come from the germline V gene.